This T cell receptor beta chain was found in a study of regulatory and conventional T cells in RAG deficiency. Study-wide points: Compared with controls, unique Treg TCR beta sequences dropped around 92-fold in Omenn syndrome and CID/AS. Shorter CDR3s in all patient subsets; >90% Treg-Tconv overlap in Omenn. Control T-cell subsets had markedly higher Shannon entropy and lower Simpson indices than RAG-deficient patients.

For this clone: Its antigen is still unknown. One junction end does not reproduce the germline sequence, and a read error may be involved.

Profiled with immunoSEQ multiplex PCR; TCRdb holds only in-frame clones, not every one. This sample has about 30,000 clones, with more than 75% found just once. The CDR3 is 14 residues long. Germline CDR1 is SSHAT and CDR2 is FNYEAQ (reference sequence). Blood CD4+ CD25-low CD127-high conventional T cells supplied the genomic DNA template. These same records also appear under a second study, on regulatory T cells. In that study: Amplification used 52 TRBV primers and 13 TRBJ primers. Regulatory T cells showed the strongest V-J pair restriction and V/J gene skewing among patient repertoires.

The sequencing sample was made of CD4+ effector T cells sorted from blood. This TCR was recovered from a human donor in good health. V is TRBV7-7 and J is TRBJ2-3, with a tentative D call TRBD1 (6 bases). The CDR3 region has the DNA TGTGCTAGCAGCCTTGGACAGTCGATGGATACGCAGTATTTT. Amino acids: CASSLGQSMDTQYF.